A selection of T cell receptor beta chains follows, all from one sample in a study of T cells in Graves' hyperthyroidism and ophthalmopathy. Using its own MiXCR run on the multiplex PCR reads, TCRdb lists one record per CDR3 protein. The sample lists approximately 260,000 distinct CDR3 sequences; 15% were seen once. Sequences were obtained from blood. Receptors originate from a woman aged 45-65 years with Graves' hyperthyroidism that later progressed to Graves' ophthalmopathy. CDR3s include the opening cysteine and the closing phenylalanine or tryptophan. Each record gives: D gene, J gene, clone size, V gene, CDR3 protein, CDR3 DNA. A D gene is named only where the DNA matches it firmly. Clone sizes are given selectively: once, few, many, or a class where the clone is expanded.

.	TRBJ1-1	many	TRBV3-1	CASSLFGGRRTEAFF	TGTGCCAGCAGCCTCTTCGGGGGGCGACGGACTGAAGCTTTCTTT
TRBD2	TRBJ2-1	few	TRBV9	CASSQAGGPYNEQFF	TGTGCCAGCAGCCAAGCGGGAGGGCCCTACAATGAGCAGTTCTTC
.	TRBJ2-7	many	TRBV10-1	CASSSSDKTYEQYF	TGCGCCAGCAGTTCCTCGGACAAAACCTACGAGCAGTACTTC
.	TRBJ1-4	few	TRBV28	CASSSPGRKLFF	TGTGCCAGCAGTTCCCCCGGGCGAAAACTGTTTTTT
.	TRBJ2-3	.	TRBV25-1	CASSPDWGTQYF	TGTGCCAGCAGTCCGGACTGGGGTACGCAGTATTTT
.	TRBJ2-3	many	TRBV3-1	CASSQGALLGEDTQYF	TGTGCCAGCAGCCAAGGGGCCCTCCTAGGAGAAGATACGCAGTATTTT
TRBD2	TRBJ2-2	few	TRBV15	CATSRTSRINTGELFF	TGTGCCACCAGCAGGACTAGCAGAATTAACACCGGGGAGCTGTTTTTT
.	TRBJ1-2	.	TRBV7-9	CASSLTERQKGYTF	TGTGCCAGCAGCTTGACTGAAAGGCAAAAGGGCTACACCTTC
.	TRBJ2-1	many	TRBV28	CASSLSVTLNEQFF	TGTGCCAGCAGTTTATCCGTGACTCTCAATGAGCAGTTCTTC
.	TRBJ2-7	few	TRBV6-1	CASSRYKSYEQYF	TGTGCCAGCAGTCGTTATAAGTCCTACGAGCAGTACTTC
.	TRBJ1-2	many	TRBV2	CASSEEVGRIGYTF	TGTGCCAGCAGTGAAGAGGTGGGGCGGATTGGCTACACCTTC
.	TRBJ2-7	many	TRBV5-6	CASSPGRVYEQYF	TGTGCCAGCAGCCCGGGACGGGTCTACGAGCAGTACTTC
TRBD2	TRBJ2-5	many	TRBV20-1	CSARAPLADQETQYF	TGCAGTGCTAGAGCCCCCCTAGCGGATCAAGAGACCCAGTACTTC
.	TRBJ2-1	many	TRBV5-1	CASRAQVQPNNEQFF	TGCGCCAGCAGAGCCCAGGTCCAGCCCAACAATGAGCAGTTCTTC
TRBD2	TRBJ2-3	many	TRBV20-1	CSAREGGASGSTDTQYF	TGCAGTGCTAGAGAGGGAGGGGCTAGTGGAAGCACAGATACGCAGTATTTT
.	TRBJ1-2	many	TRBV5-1	CASSSDIYYGYTF	TGCGCCAGCAGCTCGGACATATACTATGGCTACACCTTC
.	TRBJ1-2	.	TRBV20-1	CSARDSSSLDGYTF	TGCAGTGCTAGAGATTCCTCTTCATTGGATGGCTACACCTTC
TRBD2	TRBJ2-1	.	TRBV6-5	CASSYSGGGYNEQFF	TGTGCCAGCAGTTACTCCGGGGGGGGGTACAATGAGCAGTTCTTC
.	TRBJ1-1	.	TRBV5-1	CASSLIGGGVGAFF	TGCGCCAGCAGCTTGATCGGCGGTGGGGTCGGGGCTTTCTTT
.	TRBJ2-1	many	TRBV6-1	CASRADSYNEQFF	TGTGCCAGCAGGGCGGACAGTTACAATGAGCAGTTCTTC
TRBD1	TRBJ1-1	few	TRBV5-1	CASSSQGSGNTEAFF	TGCGCCAGCAGCTCACAGGGGAGTGGGAACACTGAAGCTTTCTTT
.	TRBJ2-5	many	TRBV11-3	CASSSGTGRVETQYF	TGTGCCAGCAGCTCGGGTACGGGGAGAGTAGAGACCCAGTACTTC
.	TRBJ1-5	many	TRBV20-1	CSARDRRGDYSNQPQHF	TGCAGTGCTAGAGATAGAAGGGGAGATTATAGCAATCAGCCCCAGCATTTT
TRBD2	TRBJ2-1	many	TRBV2	CASSEWVLTSGGGGKGQFF	TGTGCCAGCAGTGAATGGGTCCTTACTAGCGGAGGTGGGGGAAAGGGGCAGTTCTTC
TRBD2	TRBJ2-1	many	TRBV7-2	CASSSLAGALRNEQFF	TGTGCCAGCAGCTCTCTAGCGGGAGCTCTCCGGAATGAGCAGTTCTTC
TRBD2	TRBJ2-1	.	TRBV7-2	CASSLGGTTYNEQFF	TGTGCCAGCAGCCTGGGGGGGACCACCTACAATGAGCAGTTCTTC
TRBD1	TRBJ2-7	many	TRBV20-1	CSANRGTPYEQYF	TGCAGTGCTAACAGGGGGACCCCCTACGAGCAGTACTTC
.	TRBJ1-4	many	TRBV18	CASSRDRSNEKLFF	TGTGCCAGCTCGCGTGATAGGTCTAATGAAAAACTGTTTTTT
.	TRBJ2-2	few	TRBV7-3	CASSLAAVGVGELFF	TGTGCCAGCAGCTTAGCAGCGGTCGGGGTCGGGGAGCTGTTTTTT
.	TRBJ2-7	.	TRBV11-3	CASSYDRHYEQYF	TGTGCCAGCAGCTACGACAGGCACTACGAGCAGTACTTC
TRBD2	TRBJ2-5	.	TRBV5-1	CASRNPGLAGGEETQYF	TGCGCCAGCCGCAATCCGGGACTAGCGGGAGGAGAAGAGACCCAGTACTTC
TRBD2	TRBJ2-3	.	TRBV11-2	CASSFPSGTDTDTQYF	TGTGCCAGCAGCTTCCCTAGCGGGACTGACACAGATACGCAGTATTTT
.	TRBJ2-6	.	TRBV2	CARDPGPRDGANVLTF	TGTGCCAGAGACCCGGGACCCCGGGATGGGGCCAACGTCCTGACTTTC
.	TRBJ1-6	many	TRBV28	CASSLGRSYNSPLHF	TGTGCCAGCAGTTTAGGGAGATCCTATAATTCACCCCTCCACTTT
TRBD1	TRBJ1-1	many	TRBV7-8	CASSPGGRWNTEAFF	TGTGCCAGCAGCCCAGGGGGTAGGTGGAACACTGAAGCTTTCTTT
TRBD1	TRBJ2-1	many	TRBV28	CASSLWTGGEYNEQFF	TGTGCCAGCAGTTTATGGACAGGGGGAGAGTACAATGAGCAGTTCTTC
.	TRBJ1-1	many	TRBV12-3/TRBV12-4	CASGVGTEAFF	TGTGCCAGTGGTGTGGGCACTGAAGCTTTCTTT
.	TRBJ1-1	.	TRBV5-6	CASSLAMRIEAFF	TGTGCCAGCAGCTTGGCCATGAGGATTGAAGCTTTCTTT
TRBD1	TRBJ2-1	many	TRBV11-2	CASSLRTGGGNEQFF	TGTGCCAGCAGCTTGAGGACAGGGGGCGGGAATGAGCAGTTCTTC
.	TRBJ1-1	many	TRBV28	CASSHPPEAFF	TGTGCCAGCAGCCACCCCCCAGAAGCTTTCTTT
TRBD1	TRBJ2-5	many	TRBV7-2	CATQIPRTGGPSQETQYF	TGTGCCACCCAGATACCAAGGACAGGGGGTCCCTCTCAAGAGACCCAGTACTTC